The entry below gives a single TCR beta chain sequence along with its context. Its target is unknown. The data were obtained in a study of shared clonotypes between healthy human individuals. The CDR3 runs to 18 residues. Germline values: CDR1 LNHDA, CDR2 SQIVND (reference sequence). V was shortened by 6 bases and J by 0 bases, with 21 bases between the two germline ends. Regarding the study as a whole: It was the non-shared clonotypes that had lower generation probabilities than clonotypes shared by all four donors.

Assay: immunoSEQ multiplex PCR; the TCRdb copy retains only in-frame clones and omits some. The sample shows about a million clones, 70% to 80% of them seen only once. The source material was memory CD4+ T cells sorted from blood. Specified subset: CD45RA-negative fraction. V usage is TRBV19 and J usage is TRBJ2-1; possibly TRBD1 for D (5 bases). The clonotype comes from a man aged 18 to 30 in good health. This CDR3 reads CASRGAGSRRSSYNEQFF. CDR3 nucleotide sequence: TGTGCCAGTAGAGGGGCTGGTTCCCGGCGAAGCTCCTACAATGAGCAGTTCTTC.